The clone carrying this T cell receptor (beta chain) has more than one count but fewer than ten. Antigen: not known. TCRdb itself ran the RT-PCR reads through MiXCR, one entry per CDR3 protein. The sample yields 450,000 to 600,000 distinct CDR3 sequences, more than 15% seen once. This record comes from a study of response to subunit inactivated influenza vaccine. Study-level points and caveats: After each seasonal influenza vaccination, few new T cells are recruited, the authors suggested.

V shed 6 bases, J shed 2 bases, and the junction held 9 bases outside the gene matches. The CDR3 loop spans 15 amino acids. Sequences were derived from CD4+ T cells sorted from PBMCs, sampled 23 to 25 months after vaccination. The V call is TRBV12-3 or TRBV12-4, the J call TRBJ2-5, with TRBD2 matching 7 bases. The TCR comes from a man between 50 and 69 years old who received an inactivated influenza vaccine. CDR3 nucleotides: TGTGCCAGCAGCCCACTGGGAGCGGGACAAGAGACCCAGTACTTC. It is translated as CASSPLGAGQETQYF.